Listed below are T cell receptor beta chains from one sample, sequenced in a study of T cells in Graves' hyperthyroidism and ophthalmopathy. TCRdb reprocessed the multiplex PCR reads with MiXCR, giving one entry per CDR3 protein. The data show almost 500,000 distinct CDR3 sequences, 22% seen once. Sequenced sample: blood. Source of these receptors: a woman aged 70 to 79 with Graves' ophthalmopathy. Each CDR3 is given with its conserved first and last residue. The order of the fields is CDR3 length, D gene, J gene, V gene, CDR3 protein. A D gene is named only where the DNA matches it firmly.

15 TRBD1 TRBJ1-6 TRBV13 CASSPDRGQRSPLHF
14 TRBD2 TRBJ2-2 TRBV6-1 CASKGAGAIGELFF
14 . TRBJ1-1 TRBV5-1 CASSLVSGDILAFF
15 TRBD1 TRBJ2-5 TRBV6-1 CASSLPGQGRETQYF
15 TRBD1 TRBJ1-2 TRBV20-1 CSASDRGRVLNGYTF
13 . TRBJ1-3 TRBV30 CAWKGGAGNTIYF
16 . TRBJ2-3 TRBV7-9 CASSLDWGIGTDTQYF
13 TRBD2 TRBJ2-3 TRBV20-1 CSAGLAATDTQYF
15 . TRBJ2-5 TRBV12-3/TRBV12-4 CASSSSRGLQETQYF
17 TRBD1 TRBJ2-3 TRBV15 CATSSLPGQGAVDTQYF
12 . TRBJ1-2 TRBV7-2 CASSPANYGYTF
15 TRBD1 TRBJ2-3 TRBV10-3 CAISERDRVADTQYF
16 TRBD1 TRBJ1-2 TRBV6-1 CASSPRGGDRGGGYTF
20 TRBD1 TRBJ1-4 TRBV27 CASSLSTGRIGYATNEKLFF
15 TRBD1 TRBJ2-7 TRBV12-3/TRBV12-4 CASSLGGTGMYEQYF
16 TRBD2 TRBJ2-1 TRBV20-1 CSAISSGRRSYNEQFF